The 26 T cell receptor beta chains in this list originate from one sample, sequenced in a study of radiotherapy plus CTLA-4 blockade in lung cancer. Profiled with immunoSEQ multiplex PCR; TCRdb holds only in-frame clones, not every one. Found here are 40,000 to 45,000 clones, roughly three quarters of them singletons; the top ten hold less than 3%. Sample: peripheral blood, taken from a patient treated with radiotherapy plus ipilimumab. The source of these receptors is a human donor with non-small cell lung cancer whose response to radiotherapy plus ipilimumab could not be evaluated.

Details on this clone: The junction departs from germline at one end; a sequencing error may be responsible. V usage is TRBV2 and J usage is TRBJ1-3; D gene ambiguous. CDR1 SNHLY and CDR2 FYNNEI come from the germline V gene. The length of the CDR3 is 14 residues. CDR3 region: CASGGLITGNTLYF. DNA for the CDR3: TGTGCCAGCGGTGGACTTATAACCGGAAACACCTTATATTTT.

The rearrangement joins TRBV15 to TRBJ1-2, with unresolved D. The CDR3 spans 15 residues. Germline V gives CDR1 LNHNV, CDR2 YYDKDF (reference sequence). The V and J ends lost 1 base and 1 base respectively, with 10 bases between them. DNA of the CDR3: TGTGCCACCAGCAGAGCTGCGGGAGGTAACTATGGCTACACCTTC. It translates to CATSRAAGGNYGYTF.

The chain links TRBV5-6 to TRBJ1-2; 8 nucleotides agree with TRBD1. V was clipped by 4 bases and J by 1 base; unmatched bases: 6. The germline V gene encodes CDR1 SGHDT and CDR2 YYEEEE. The CDR3 runs to 15 residues. CDR3 DNA sequence: TGTGCCAGCAGCACGCCGACAGGGGTTAACTATGGCTACACCTTC. Translation: CASSTPTGVNYGYTF. Full variable domain (outside the CDR3, taken from reference TRBV5-6 and TRBJ1-2): DAGVTQSPTHLIKTRGQQVTLRCSPKSGHDTVSWYQQALGQGPQFIFQYYEEEERQRGNFPDRFSGHQFPNYSSELNVNALLLGDSALYLCASSTPTGVNYGYTFGSGTRLTVV.

This chain joins TRBV7-2 and TRBJ2-5, with D maybe TRBD2 (6 bases). Germline-derived CDR1 and CDR2 are SGHTA and FQGNSA. The CDR3 length is 11 residues. Trimming shortened V by 6 bases and J by 7 bases, and 9 bases separated the two germline ends. The CDR3 protein is CASRGGGTQYF. Here the CDR3 DNA reads TGTGCCAGCAGGGGGGGAGGGACCCAGTACTTC. The full variable domain, its missing parts supplied by reference TRBV7-2 and TRBJ2-5, is GAGVSQSPSNKVTEKGKDVELRCDPISGHTALYWYRQSLGQGLEFLIYFQGNSAPDKSGLPSDRFSAERTGGSVSTLTIQRTQQEDSAVYLCASRGGGTQYFGPGTRLLVL.

The genes are TRBV7-2 and TRBJ2-7; 7 bases line up with TRBD2. CDR3 length: 13 amino acids. Per the germline V gene, CDR1 is SGHTA and CDR2 is FQGNSA. The ends lost 5 bases at V and 6 bases at J; junction bases unmatched: 7. CDR3 coding DNA: TGTGCCAGCAGCATTGGGGGGGTCGGCGAGCAGTACTTC. Translating gives CASSIGGVGEQYF.

This clone was detected only once. The chain combines TRBV7-2 with TRBJ2-3; 13 nucleotides agree with TRBD2. The germline CDR1 and CDR2 sequences are SGHTA and FQGNSA. Trimming took 0 bases from V and 3 from J; bases not matched to a gene: 3. CDR3 length: 17 amino acids. CDR3 coding DNA: TGTGCCAGCAGCTTAGCCGGGACTAGCGGGGAGACAGATACGCAGTATTTT. This translates into CASSLAGTSGETDTQYF.

V gene TRBV7-3 combines with J gene TRBJ1-1; D is possibly TRBD1 (5 bases). The CDR3 is 14 amino acids. The V end was cut by 5 bases, the J end by 1 base, with 11 bases between. Per germline, CDR1 SGHTA and CDR2 FQGTGA. As DNA, the CDR3 is TGTGCCAGCAGCCAAACCGGGGGGAACACTGAAGCTTTCTTT. Translating gives CASSQTGGNTEAFF.

The CDR3 protein is CASSQPENLYEQYF. In DNA form, the CDR3 reads TGCGCCAGTTCACAGCCCGAAAATCTATACGAGCAGTACTTC. The chain employs TRBV5-1 and TRBJ2-7; no firm D call. The germline CDR1 and CDR2 sequences are SGHRS and YFSETQ. The germline V and J ends were trimmed by 8 bases and 4 bases, with 19 bases remaining between them. The CDR3 totals 14 residues. Full variable domain (remainder filled in from reference TRBV5-1 and TRBJ2-7): KAGVTQTPRYLIKTRGQQVTLSCSPISGHRSVSWYQQTPGQGLQFLFEYFSETQRNKGNFPGRFSGRQFSNSRSEMNVSTLELGDSALYLCASSQPENLYEQYFGPGTRLTVT.

The rearrangement joins TRBV28 to TRBJ2-1, with TRBD2 matching over 15 bases. The germline V gene has CDR1 MDHEN and CDR2 SYDVKM. J gave up 5 bases and V 6 bases, and 8 bases lay outside the gene matches. The CDR3 extends over 17 amino acids. Written as DNA, the CDR3 is TGTGCCAGCAGACCGGGACTAGCGGGGGGTAGTAACAATGAGCAGTTCTTC. Its translation: CASRPGLAGGSNNEQFF.

This chain joins TRBV7-2 and TRBJ2-2, with TRBD2 as a possible D gene (5 bases). V lost 1 base to trimming and J lost 5 bases, with 8 bases between them. Germline V gene lookup returns CDR1 SGHTA and CDR2 FQGNSA. The CDR3 spans 14 residues. CDR3 DNA: TGTGCCAGCAGCTTAGTAAGGGAGACCGGGGAGCTGTTTTTT. Protein sequence: CASSLVRETGELFF.

The V gene is TRBV18, the J gene TRBJ2-3, with TRBD2 matching over 9 bases. Looked up from germline, CDR1 is KGHSH and CDR2 is LQKENI. Losses at the gene ends were 1 base for V and 2 bases for J; bases not matched to a gene: 10. This CDR3 is 18 amino acids long. The CDR3 sequence is CASSPRGPLAGITDTQYF. CDR3 DNA sequence: TGTGCCAGCTCACCACGTGGGCCTCTAGCGGGGATCACAGATACGCAGTATTTT. Using reference TRBV18 and TRBJ2-3 for the parts outside the CDR3, the full variable domain is NAGVMQNPRHLVRRRGQEARLRCSPMKGHSHVYWYRQLPEEGLKFMVYLQKENIIDESGMPKERFSAEFPKEGPSILRIQQVVRGDSAAYFCASSPRGPLAGITDTQYFGPGTRLTVL.

This chain joins TRBV4-3 and TRBJ2-3; 13 bases fit TRBD2. The CDR3 runs 18 residues. Germline V gene sequence: CDR1 LGHNA, CDR2 YSLEER. With V trimmed by 4 bases and J by 3 bases, 10 bases remained unmatched. DNA for the CDR3: TGCGCCAGCAGCCTGACTAGCGGGGGGCCACCGATAACAGATACGCAGTATTTT. Residues: CASSLTSGGPPITDTQYF.

The CDR3 here is CASADRAGNSPLHF. As DNA, the CDR3 is TGTGCCAGCGCAGACAGGGCCGGGAATTCACCCCTCCACTTT. The J gene is TRBJ1-6, the V gene TRBV27, with 7 bases matching TRBD1. The V and J ends lost 8 bases and 7 bases, in that order; junction bases with no gene match: 8. Per germline, CDR1 MNHEY and CDR2 SMNVEV (reference sequence). The CDR3 runs 14 residues.

This clone was observed a few times. The chain is built from TRBV5-4 and TRBJ2-1, with 10 bases fitting TRBD2. This CDR3 contains 14 residues. After removal of 0 bases from V and 7 bases from J, the junction contained 1 base not matched to a gene. Germline V gene sequence: CDR1 SGHNT, CDR2 YYREEE (reference sequence). The CDR3, as DNA: TGTGCCAGCAGCTTGGAACTAGCGGGGAATGAGCAGTTCTTC. Its protein is CASSLELAGNEQFF.

The sample holds a few counts of this clone. V usage is TRBV7-9 and J usage is TRBJ1-1, with D possibly being TRBD1 (6 bases). The CDR3 has 13 residues. Trimming left V 5 bases short and J 1 base short, with 8 bases between. Germline V gene sequence: CDR1 SEHNR, CDR2 FQNEAQ (reference sequence). The chain's CDR3 is CASSRGGNTEAFF. The CDR3 DNA is TGTGCCAGCAGCCGAGGGGGGAACACTGAAGCTTTCTTT.

The chain has TRBV28 and TRBJ1-2; a possible D gene is TRBD1 (5 bases). The germline CDR1 and CDR2 sequences are MDHEN and SYDVKM. CDR3 length equals 14 residues. V gave up 4 bases and J gave up 0 bases, with 9 bases separating them. The CDR3 reads CASSSGGSNYGYTF. CDR3 nucleotides: TGTGCCAGCAGTTCGGGGGGATCTAACTATGGCTACACCTTC.

The V and J genes are TRBV4-2 and TRBJ2-7; TRBD2 might be the D (5 bases). CDR3 size: 14 residues. Germline CDR1 LGHNA, CDR2 YNFKEQ. Trimming removed 1 base at V and 6 bases at J, with 13 bases between. As DNA, the CDR3 is TGTGCCAGCAGCCAAGTCATGGTGGGGAGCGAGCAGTACTTC. It is translated as CASSQVMVGSEQYF.

The chain combines TRBV28 with TRBJ1-1; TRBD1 aligns across 10 bases. V shed 8 bases, J shed 6 bases, and the junction held 12 bases outside the gene matches. In germline, CDR1 is MDHEN, CDR2 SYDVKM. The CDR3 runs 15 residues. The CDR3: CASGSRDRGGAEAFF. The CDR3 DNA is TGTGCCAGCGGTTCCAGGGACAGGGGAGGAGCTGAAGCTTTCTTT.

The chain employs TRBV7-2 and TRBJ2-1; 7 bases line up with TRBD2. Unmatched junction bases numbered 8, after V lost 2 bases and J lost 7 bases. Germline values: CDR1 SGHTA, CDR2 FQGNSA. The CDR3 contains 15 residues. The CDR3, as DNA: TGTGCCAGCAGCTTATTAAGGGAGGGTAGGAATGAGCAGTTCTTC. Its translation: CASSLLREGRNEQFF.

This chain links TRBV27 with TRBJ1-6, with D hard to call. Trimming stripped 2 bases from V and 6 bases from J, with 11 bases between. This CDR3 has 15 residues. CDR1 and CDR2 (germline): MNHEY, SMNVEV (reference sequence). The CDR3 reads CASSLTATTNSPLHF. In nucleotides, the CDR3 is TGTGCCAGCAGTTTAACTGCAACCACTAATTCACCCCTCCACTTT.

V usage is TRBV4-1 and J usage is TRBJ2-1; 7 bases map to TRBD1. Germline assignment: CDR1 MGHRA and CDR2 YSYEKL. The V gene end was trimmed by 2 bases and the J gene end by 7 bases; junction bases not matched to a gene: 11. The CDR3 length is 16 residues. The CDR3 protein is CASSQPTGTVDNEQFF. CDR3 DNA: TGCGCCAGCAGCCAACCAACCGGGACAGTTGATAATGAGCAGTTCTTC.

The chain joins TRBV7-2 to TRBJ2-7; 12 bases agree with TRBD2. V lost 1 base to trimming and J lost 9 bases; unmatched junction nucleotides: 7. Germline V gene lookup returns CDR1 SGHTA and CDR2 FQGNSA. The CDR3 extends over 15 amino acids. CDR3 loop: CASSLESSGGAGQYF. As DNA, the CDR3 is TGTGCCAGCAGCTTAGAGTCTAGCGGGGGGGCGGGGCAGTACTTC.

The V gene is TRBV27, the J gene TRBJ2-3, with 7 bases that match TRBD1. The CDR3 is 18 amino acids. V trimming: 4 bases; J trimming: 2 bases; junction bases outside the gene matches: 15. Germline V gives CDR1 MNHEY, CDR2 SMNVEV (reference sequence). The CDR3 here is CASSSLPGQKNYTDTQYF. In nucleotides, the CDR3 is TGTGCCAGCAGTTCACTCCCGGGACAGAAAAACTACACAGATACGCAGTATTTT.

The J gene is TRBJ2-5, the V gene TRBV7-6, with D maybe TRBD2 (6 bases). CDR1 and CDR2 from the germline V gene are SGHVS and FNYEAQ. The CDR3 sequence is 13 residues long. Deletions cut 3 bases from V and 4 bases from J, with 9 bases between. CDR3 sequence reads: CASSFPSVETQYF. For the CDR3, the DNA is TGTGCCAGCAGCTTTCCTAGCGTAGAGACCCAGTACTTC.

J is TRBJ2-1 and V is TRBV30; D not certain. CDR1 and CDR2 from the germline V gene are GTSNPN and SVGIG (reference sequence). V lost 0 bases and J lost 6, with 6 bases in between. The CDR3 contains 12 residues. The CDR3: CAWSVFGNEQFF. CDR3 sequence (DNA): TGTGCCTGGAGTGTCTTCGGCAATGAGCAGTTCTTC.

The CDR3 nucleotides read TGTGCCAGCAGTGAAGGGACAGGGTGGCTAGCGGGAGCCTACGAGCAGTACTTC. It is translated as CASSEGTGWLAGAYEQYF. This chain joins TRBV6-1 and TRBJ2-7, with TRBD2 matching 10 bases. V gave up 1 base and J gave up 2 bases; unmatched junction bases: 11. The CDR3 contains 18 residues. The germline CDR1 and CDR2 sequences are MNHNS and SASEGT.